These T cell receptor beta chains were read from a single sample in a study of T cell responses to AZD1222 COVID-19 vaccine. Some clones are missing from TCRdb's copy, which holds only in-frame ones; the method was immunoSEQ multiplex PCR. The table includes about 160,000 clones, roughly nine tenths detected once. The sample was peripheral blood, taken on day 0 of AZD1222 vaccination. The receptors originated from an adult in good health. Both conserved end residues are part of each CDR3. A D gene is named only where the DNA matches it firmly. Clone size is given for some rows only: seen once, a few or many times, or a class if the clone is expanded.

>.|.|TRBV20-1|TRBJ1-6
TGCAGTGCTAGTCGGAGCCAAGAGTATTCACCCCTCCACTTT
CSASRSQEYSPLHF
>.|.|TRBV4-3|TRBJ2-7
TGCGCCAGCAGCCAAGCAATGTCAGGGCCCTACGAGCAGTACTTC
CASSQAMSGPYEQYF
>.|.|TRBV5-1|TRBJ1-6
TGCGCCAGCAGTAATGCAGGGTTTGATTCACCCCTCCACTTT
CASSNAGFDSPLHF
>.|.|TRBV28|TRBJ1-5
TGTGCCAGCAGTGCCGACGGTTATCAGCCCCAGCATTTT
CASSADGYQPQHF
>TRBD2|.|TRBV9|TRBJ2-3
TGTGCCAGCGGGGAGGGGACAGATACGCAGTATTTT
CASGEGTDTQYF
>TRBD1|.|TRBV3-1/TRBV3-2|TRBJ2-1
TGTGCCAGCAGCCTCCCCGGGACAGGGAGCAATGAGCAGTTCTTC
CASSLPGTGSNEQFF
>.|.|TRBV28|TRBJ1-3
TGTGCCAGCAGATATACAGGATCTGGAAACACCATATATTTT
CASRYTGSGNTIYF
>.|.|TRBV7-2|TRBJ1-5
TGTGCCAGCAGGAGAGACGACGGAGATCAGCCCCAGCATTTT
CASRRDDGDQPQHF
>TRBD1|.|TRBV19|TRBJ1-4
TGTGCCAGTAGTATCCGGGACAGTAATGAAAAACTGTTTTTT
CASSIRDSNEKLFF
>.|.|TRBV6-4|TRBJ1-2
TGTGCCAGCAGTGACTCGAGTGGTGGCTACACCTTC
CASSDSSGGYTF
>.|.|TRBV29-1|TRBJ1-1
TGCAGCGTTGAGCACCGTTTGAACACTGAAGCTTTCTTT
CSVEHRLNTEAFF
>.|.|TRBV9|TRBJ1-4
TGTGCCAGCAGCGGCTCCACCGGTGAAAAACTGTTTTTT
CASSGSTGEKLFF
>.|.|TRBV11-1|TRBJ2-3
TGTGCCAGCAGCTTAGGGCCCGGACGACCAGATACGCAGTATTTT
CASSLGPGRPDTQYF
>.|.|TRBV19|TRBJ1-2
TGTGCCAGTGGTCCCGAGGCAGAGGATAACTATGGCTACACCTTC
CASGPEAEDNYGYTF
>TRBD2|.|TRBV6-2/TRBV6-3|TRBJ2-5
TGTGCCAGCAGTTGGAGCGGGAGCAGAGAGACCCAGTACTTC
CASSWSGSRETQYF
>.|once|TRBV10-3|TRBJ2-3
TGTGCCATCAGCCCGGGACCCAGCACAGATACGCAGTATTTT
CAISPGPSTDTQYF
>.|.|TRBV9|TRBJ2-7
TGTGCCAGCAGCCCTTATGGGGGTTTCTCCTACGAGCAGTACTTC
CASSPYGGFSYEQYF
>.|.|TRBV12-3/TRBV12-4|TRBJ2-7
TGTGCCAGCAGTTTAGTCACGAGAAACGAGCAGTACTTC
CASSLVTRNEQYF